The 25 T cell receptor beta chains in this list originate from one sample, sequenced in a study of T cell responses to AZD1222 COVID-19 vaccine. Assay used: immunoSEQ multiplex PCR; TCRdb lists only in-frame clones, some missing. The data hold under 150,000 clones, with 75% to 95% observed a single time. The material sequenced was peripheral blood, taken on day 0 of AZD1222 vaccination. These receptors originate from an adult in good health.

V and J are TRBV9 and TRBJ2-7; 7 bases are a match to TRBD2. J was trimmed by 3 bases and V by 0 bases; bases with no gene match: 6. The germline V gene has CDR1 SGDLS and CDR2 YYNGEE. This CDR3 spans 15 amino acids. This CDR3 reads CASSVGGSGIYEQYF. CDR3 coding DNA: TGTGCCAGCAGCGTAGGCGGGAGTGGAATCTACGAGCAGTACTTC.

Only one count was recorded for this clone. The rearrangement joins TRBV5-1 to TRBJ2-5; the D is unclear. Germline-derived CDR1 and CDR2 are SGHRS and YFSETQ. V lost 0 bases to trimming and J lost 0 bases, with 6 bases between them. The CDR3 length is 14 residues. The CDR3 protein is CASSLVVYQETQYF. Here the CDR3 DNA reads TGCGCCAGCAGCTTGGTAGTATACCAAGAGACCCAGTACTTC.

The chain couples TRBV14 to TRBJ1-4; D remains unclear. Germline V gene sequence: CDR1 SGHDN, CDR2 FVKESK. The CDR3 is 12 amino acids. Between the trimmed V and J ends, which lost 5 bases and 7 bases, there was a span of 8 bases. CDR3 DNA: TGTGCCAGCAGCTACGGGTCTGAAAAACTGTTTTTT. Translated: CASSYGSEKLFF.

The J gene is TRBJ1-2, the V gene TRBV19, with TRBD1 identical over 7 bases. CDR3 length: 14 amino acids. V lost 3 bases to trimming and J lost 4 bases; unmatched junction nucleotides: 5. CDR1 is LNHDA, CDR2 SQIVND, per germline (reference sequence). The CDR3 is CASSITGASYGYTF. CDR3 DNA sequence: TGTGCCAGTAGTATTACAGGGGCCTCCTATGGCTACACCTTC.

This rearrangement joins TRBV6-1 to TRBJ1-5; no definite D call. V lost 3 bases to trimming and J lost 10 bases, with 16 bases between them. Germline CDR1 is MNHNS and CDR2 is SASEGT. The CDR3 runs to 14 residues. As DNA, the CDR3 is TGTGCCAGCAGTGAGAGGACCGTGATCAGCCCCCAGCATTTT. This codes for CASSERTVISPQHF.

The rearrangement uses TRBV28 and TRBJ2-2; D not resolved. There are 16 residues in the CDR3. Trimming took off 4 bases at V and 4 bases at J, with 16 bases between the two ends. The V gene's germline CDR1 is MDHEN and CDR2 SYDVKM. The CDR3 region has the DNA TGTGCCAGCAGTTCGAGACAAGGGTCGATCACCGGGGAGCTGTTTTTT. As protein: CASSSRQGSITGELFF.

V gene TRBV13 combines with J gene TRBJ2-3; D is ambiguous. The CDR3 is 14 amino acids. Germline V gene data show CDR1 as PRHDT and CDR2 as FYEKMQ (reference sequence). V lost 2 bases to trimming and J lost 14 bases, with 20 bases between them. The CDR3 protein is CASSLLSRPQERYF. DNA of the CDR3: TGTGCCAGCAGCTTATTATCCCGGCCCCAGGAGAGGTATTTT.

The V and J genes are TRBV28 and TRBJ2-1, with 9 positions matching TRBD1. J was trimmed by 4 bases and V by 5 bases; bases with no gene match: 9. Per the germline V gene, CDR1 is MDHEN and CDR2 is SYDVKM. The CDR3 runs 16 residues. CDR3 in amino acids: CASSPPGQGLYNEQFF. CDR3 bases: TGTGCCAGCAGTCCGCCGGGACAGGGATTATACAATGAGCAGTTCTTC.

V gene TRBV7-3 combines with J gene TRBJ2-5; TRBD2 might be the D (6 bases). This CDR3 contains 14 residues. CDR1 is SGHTA, CDR2 FQGTGA, per germline. V dropped 6 bases and J dropped 1 base, with 12 bases sitting between them. In DNA, the CDR3 is TGTGCCAGCAGTTTGAGCGGGCCCCAAGAGACCCAGTACTTC. Its translation is CASSLSGPQETQYF.

The chain combines TRBV18 with TRBJ1-5, with 12 bases aligning to TRBD1. The CDR3 runs 15 residues. Per germline, CDR1 KGHSH and CDR2 LQKENI. V gave up 5 bases and J gave up 7 bases; unmatched junction bases: 6. CDR3 DNA: TGTGCCAGCTCAGCCGGGACAGGGGGCCGGCAGCCCCAGCATTTT. Its translation: CASSAGTGGRQPQHF.

CDR3 sequence (DNA): TGTGCCAGCAGCCCCCCGGGACTAGCGCCAGATACGCAGTATTTT. Protein: CASSPPGLAPDTQYF. The chain joins TRBV7-9 to TRBJ2-3; TRBD2 matches 10 bases. This CDR3 has 15 residues. The junction had 6 bases not matched to a gene; V was cut back by 5 bases and J by 4 bases. Germline CDR1 reads SEHNR; CDR2 reads FQNEAQ (reference sequence).

V is TRBV7-9 and J is TRBJ1-3; unclear D gene. The CDR3 totals 12 residues. V was cut by 0 bases and J by 9 bases, with 6 bases left in between. The germline V gene encodes CDR1 SEHNR and CDR2 FQNEAQ (reference sequence). CDR3 sequence: CASSLAQGTIYF. The CDR3 bases are TGTGCCAGCAGCTTAGCTCAAGGCACCATATATTTT.

V is TRBV15 and J is TRBJ2-3; TRBD2 agrees at 8 bases. This CDR3 contains 14 residues. CDR1 is LNHNV, CDR2 YYDKDF, per germline (reference sequence). J gave up 5 bases and V 4 bases, and 5 bases lay outside the gene matches. The CDR3 DNA follows: TGTGCCACCAGCAAACGGGAGGGCGGAGATACGCAGTATTTT. Its translation: CATSKREGGDTQYF.

The chain carries TRBV4-3 and TRBJ2-2; D possibly corresponds to TRBD2 (6 bases). CDR1 LGHNA and CDR2 YSLEER come from the germline V gene. The CDR3 extends over 15 amino acids. The V and J ends lost 4 bases and 6 bases respectively, with 15 bases between them. CDR3 residues: CASSPPGPGAGELFF. CDR3 DNA: TGCGCCAGCAGCCCTCCTGGGCCGGGGGCCGGGGAGCTGTTTTTT.

The J gene is TRBJ1-6, the V gene TRBV30; 11 bases fit TRBD1. After removal of 5 bases from V and 6 bases from J, the junction contained 3 bases not matched to a gene. This CDR3 has 14 residues. In germline, CDR1 is GTSNPN, CDR2 SVGIG (reference sequence). Here the CDR3 DNA reads TGTGCCTGGGCGGACAGGGGGCCTAATTCACCCCTCCACTTT. It translates to CAWADRGPNSPLHF.

The J gene is TRBJ1-5, the V gene TRBV7-3; 7 nucleotides agree with TRBD1. V gave up 6 bases and J gave up 7 bases; unmatched junction bases: 6. Per germline, CDR1 SGHTA and CDR2 FQGTGA. This CDR3 spans 13 amino acids. The CDR3 here is CASSEGAGQPQHF. DNA for the CDR3: TGTGCCAGCAGTGAGGGGGCAGGGCAGCCCCAGCATTTT.

The CDR3: CASSRTLGLSNQPQHF. In DNA form, the CDR3 reads TGCGCCAGCAGTCGGACTCTAGGATTAAGCAATCAGCCCCAGCATTTT. This sequence joins TRBV4-1 and TRBJ1-5; D not certain. CDR3 length: 16 amino acids. V was pared by 6 bases and J by 1 base, with 16 bases between. Germline CDR1 reads MGHRA; CDR2 reads YSYEKL.

This clone was seen only a few times. This chain joins TRBV30 and TRBJ2-1; TRBD2 aligns across 11 bases. Trimming removed 3 bases from V and 7 bases from J; junction bases left unmatched: 5. The CDR3 has 14 amino acids. The germline gives CDR1 GTSNPN, CDR2 SVGIG (reference sequence). The CDR3 DNA sequence: TGTGCCTGGAGGGTAGCGGGAGGGGGGAATGAGCAGTTCTTC. It is translated as CAWRVAGGGNEQFF.

The chain uses TRBV6-4 and TRBJ1-1; weak D call: TRBD1 (5 bases). Trimming removed 3 bases at V and 7 bases at J, with 12 bases between. There are 13 residues in the CDR3. The germline V gene encodes CDR1 MRHNA and CDR2 SNTAGT. The CDR3 DNA sequence: TGTGCCAGCAGTGAGGGGGAAATGGGTGAAGCTTTCTTT. This codes for CASSEGEMGEAFF.

The chain carries TRBV6-5 and TRBJ1-6; TRBD1 is a possible D gene (5 bases). This CDR3 comprises 14 residues. Trimming stripped 6 bases from V and 10 bases from J, with 16 bases between. CDR1 is MNHEY and CDR2 is SVGAGI in the germline V gene. CDR3 DNA sequence: TGTGCCAGCAGCCTTGCAGGGATCAGCTCACCCCTCCACTTT. Translated: CASSLAGISSPLHF.

The chain carries TRBV5-5 and TRBJ1-4; D ambiguous. CDR1 is SGHKS and CDR2 is YYEKEE in the germline V gene (reference sequence). This CDR3 contains 16 residues. V was cut by 0 bases and J by 3 bases, with 12 bases left in between. DNA for the CDR3: TGTGCCAGCAGCTTGGCGGCTCGAAGGGCTAATGAAAAACTGTTTTTT. Its translation: CASSLAARRANEKLFF.

This chain uses TRBV28 with TRBJ2-5; tentative D call: TRBD2 (7 bases). The CDR3 covers 15 residues. Trimming removed 6 bases at V and 2 bases at J, with 16 bases between. The germline CDR1 and CDR2 sequences are MDHEN and SYDVKM. The CDR3 DNA sequence: TGTGCCAGCAGCATAGGGGGACTACTACAAGAGACCCAGTACTTC. It translates to CASSIGGLLQETQYF.

This clone has more than one count but fewer than ten. The chain is built from TRBV15 and TRBJ1-1, with TRBD1 as a possible D gene (6 bases). This CDR3 has 13 amino acids. CDR1 LNHNV and CDR2 YYDKDF come from the germline V gene (reference sequence). Trimming left V 5 bases short and J 2 bases short, with 9 bases between. The CDR3 coding sequence is TGTGCCACCAGCCCGGACAGAAACACTGAAGCTTTCTTT. Amino acid sequence: CATSPDRNTEAFF.

This chain joins TRBV2 and TRBJ1-1; D perhaps matches TRBD1 (5 bases). Trimming removed 8 bases at V and 0 bases at J, with 13 bases between. CDR1 is SNHLY and CDR2 is FYNNEI in the germline V gene. This CDR3 has 14 amino acids. The CDR3: CASVAGTMNTEAFF. The CDR3 DNA reads TGTGCCAGCGTCGCAGGGACCATGAACACTGAAGCTTTCTTT. Drawing the rest from reference TRBV2 and TRBJ1-1, the complete variable domain is EPEVTQTPSHQVTQMGQEVILRCVPISNHLYFYWYRQILGQKVEFLVSFYNNEISEKSEIFDDQFSVERPDGSNFTLKIRSTKLEDSAMYFCASVAGTMNTEAFFGQGTRLTVV.

The V call is TRBV30, the J call TRBJ1-2; perhaps TRBD1 as D (5 bases). Germline CDR1 is GTSNPN and CDR2 is SVGIG (reference sequence). The CDR3 contains 13 residues. Deletions cut 2 bases from V and 4 bases from J, with 11 bases between. CDR3 sequence: CAWSQGLGYGYTF. The CDR3 DNA reads as TGTGCCTGGAGTCAGGGTCTCGGCTATGGCTACACCTTC.